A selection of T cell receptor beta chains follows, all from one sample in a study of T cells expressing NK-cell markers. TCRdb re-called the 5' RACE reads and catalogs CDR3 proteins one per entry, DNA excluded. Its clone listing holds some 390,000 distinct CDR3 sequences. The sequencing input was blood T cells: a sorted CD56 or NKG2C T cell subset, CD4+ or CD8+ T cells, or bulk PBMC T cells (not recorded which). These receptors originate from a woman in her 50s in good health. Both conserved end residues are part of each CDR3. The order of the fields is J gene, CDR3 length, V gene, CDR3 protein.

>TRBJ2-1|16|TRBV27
CASSSAGGLGDNEQFF
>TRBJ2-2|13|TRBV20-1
CSARDLQTGELFF
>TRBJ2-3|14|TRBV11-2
CASSLDVRSGKQYF
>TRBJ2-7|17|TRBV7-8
CASSLARAGGTPYEQYF
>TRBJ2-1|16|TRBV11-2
CASSLGRDLSYNEQFF
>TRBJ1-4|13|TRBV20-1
CSARDRVTEKLFF
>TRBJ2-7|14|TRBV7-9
CASSLGGVTYEQYF
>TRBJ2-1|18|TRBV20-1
CSARDPSIMSRPYNEQFF
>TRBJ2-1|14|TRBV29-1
CSVESGAGWNEQFF
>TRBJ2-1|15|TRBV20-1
CSARDVLAVYNEQFF
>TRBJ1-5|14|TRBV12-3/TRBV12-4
CASSLSGGNQPQHF
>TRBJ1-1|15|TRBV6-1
CASSEWEGMNTEAFF
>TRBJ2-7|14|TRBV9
CASSVVGSGVEQYF
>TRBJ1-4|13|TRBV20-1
CSANAVWDEKLFF
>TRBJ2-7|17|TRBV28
CASSFNSASRFSYEQYF
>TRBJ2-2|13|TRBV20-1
CSAYRPTTGELFF
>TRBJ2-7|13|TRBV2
CASMWDRGGEQYF
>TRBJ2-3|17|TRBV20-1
CSARDIRTSGSTDTQYF
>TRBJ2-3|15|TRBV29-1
CSVQPRTGGADTQYF
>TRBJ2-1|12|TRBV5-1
CASSLDWTSVFF
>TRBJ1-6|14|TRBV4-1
CASSTTGGNSPLHF
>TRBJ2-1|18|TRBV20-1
CSARDQLSRVGRYGEQFF
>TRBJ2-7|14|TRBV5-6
CASSPGLAVYEQYF
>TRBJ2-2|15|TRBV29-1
CSVGQRALTGGELFF
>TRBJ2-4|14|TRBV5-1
CASSPLGGGNIQYF
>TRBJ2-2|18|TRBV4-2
CASSQDHSGSVGTGELFF
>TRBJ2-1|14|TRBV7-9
CASSLRPDYQSPFF
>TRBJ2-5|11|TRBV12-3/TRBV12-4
CASSNQETQYF
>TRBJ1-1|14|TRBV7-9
CASSLGGMNTEAFF
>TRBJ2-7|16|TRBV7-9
CASSLVGTGTSYEQYF
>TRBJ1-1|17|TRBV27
CASSYPRDRGRRTEAFF
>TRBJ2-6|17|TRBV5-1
CASSVAPAGSGANVLTF
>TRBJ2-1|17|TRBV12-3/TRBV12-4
CASSLGTAGLLYNEQFF
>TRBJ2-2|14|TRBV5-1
CASTLEPNTGELFF
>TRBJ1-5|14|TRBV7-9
CASSRSGRTQPQHF
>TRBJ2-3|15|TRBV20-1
CSARDLLSGTDTQYF
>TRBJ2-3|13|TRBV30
CAVEYLLTDTQYF
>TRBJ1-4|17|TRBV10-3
CAISENAGLGFDEKLFF
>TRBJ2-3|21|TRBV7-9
CASSLATSGRRFIMSTDTQYF
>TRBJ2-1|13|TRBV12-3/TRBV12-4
CASSLMARGEQFF
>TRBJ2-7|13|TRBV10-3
CAISVADTYEQYF
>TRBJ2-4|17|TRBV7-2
CASSLATTGTGVNIQYF
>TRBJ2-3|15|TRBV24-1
CATSEAGTGADTQYF
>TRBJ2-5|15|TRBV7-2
CASSLDGSRVETQYF
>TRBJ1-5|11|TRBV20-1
CSAGEDQPQHF
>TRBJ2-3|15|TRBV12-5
CASGLVRPIGDTQYF
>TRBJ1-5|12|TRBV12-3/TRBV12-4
CASSLSALPQHF
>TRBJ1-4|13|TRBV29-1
CSVAGVINEKLFF
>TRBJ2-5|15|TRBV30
CAWSVKAGFQETQYF
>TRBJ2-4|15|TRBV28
CASSGGGTAKNIQYF
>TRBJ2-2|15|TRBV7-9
CASSKGLRDTGELFF
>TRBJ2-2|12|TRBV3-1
CASSYREGELFF
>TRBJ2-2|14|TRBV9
CASSKDGGAGELFF
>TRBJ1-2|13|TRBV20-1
CSAWTGGDYGYTF
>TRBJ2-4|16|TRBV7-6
CASSAGLAVAKNIQYF
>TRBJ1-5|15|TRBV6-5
CASRGTGGGNQPQHF
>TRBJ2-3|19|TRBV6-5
CASSYSRPPTGGSTDTQYF
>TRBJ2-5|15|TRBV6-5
CASSQDMASGETQYF
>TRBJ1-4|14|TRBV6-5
CASSSRATNEKLFF